This T cell receptor (beta chain) was sequenced for a study of blood T cell repertoires in COVID-19. Overall study context: Sample material is recorded as cDNA or gDNA derived from T cells, B-cell-depleted T cells, or PBMCs.

Germline CDR1 reads LNHDA; CDR2 reads SQIVND (reference sequence). The V gene end was trimmed by 3 bases and the J gene end by 2 bases; junction bases not matched to a gene: 7. This CDR3 is built from 16 residues. Original analysis: Estimation of nucleated cell counts relied on the amplification of reference gene primers. Some clones are missing from TCRdb's copy, which holds only in-frame ones; the method was immunoSEQ multiplex PCR. V and J calls and clone size follow that table, whereas D and trimming were derived from the DNA. The repertoire holds about 180,000 clones, about four fifths seen once, with roughly 9% in the top ten.

V gene TRBV19 combines with J gene TRBJ2-3, with 8 bases that match TRBD2. The origin of this receptor is a woman in her sixties or seventies with acute or convalescent COVID-19. The sequencing input was peripheral blood. CDR3 in DNA: TGTGCCAGTAGTATTATGGCGGGAGGTCTCACAGATACGCAGTATTTT. As protein: CASSIMAGGLTDTQYF.